These 5 T cell receptor beta chains originate from one sample sequenced in a study of cytomegalovirus exposure and HLA in healthy donors. Sequencing was performed with immunoSEQ multiplex PCR; in TCRdb, only in-frame clones are kept and a portion is missing. The data contain hundreds of thousands of clones, around 86% of them singletons. Sequenced: PBMCs. These receptors were collected from a woman younger than 30 in good health and CMV-seronegative.

The J gene is TRBJ1-4, the V gene TRBV30; TRBD1 agrees at 8 bases. This CDR3 region has 13 residues. Looked up from germline, CDR1 is GTSNPN and CDR2 is SVGIG (reference sequence). The junction had 3 bases not matched to a gene; V was cut back by 5 bases and J by 4 bases. In nucleotides, the CDR3 is TGTGCCTGGGGGACAGGCATTAATGAAAAACTGTTTTTT. This translates into CAWGTGINEKLFF.

This clone has just a few counts. The V and J genes are TRBV6-5 and TRBJ2-7, with 12 bases fitting TRBD2. Germline V lookup: CDR1 MNHEY, CDR2 SVGAGI. Trimming cost V 4 bases and J 7 bases; bases outside gene matches: 11. CDR3 length equals 16 residues. CDR3 nucleotide sequence: TGTGCCAGCAGTTCCAACCTAGCGGGAGGGCCGGTGGAGCAGTACTTC. Translating gives CASSSNLAGGPVEQYF.

The rearrangement joins TRBV19 to TRBJ2-7, with 7 bases identical to TRBD2. V was clipped by 6 bases and J by 0 bases; unmatched bases: 11. This CDR3 has 16 amino acids. Looked up from germline, CDR1 is LNHDA and CDR2 is SQIVND (reference sequence). DNA for the CDR3: TGTGCCAGTAGCGGTATAGCGGGTGATAACTCCTACGAGCAGTACTTC. This codes for CASSGIAGDNSYEQYF.

The genes are TRBV7-8 and TRBJ2-7, with D perhaps matching TRBD1 (5 bases). V was cut by 0 bases and J by 7 bases, with 10 bases left in between. Germline CDR1 and CDR2: SGHVS and FQNEAQ. The CDR3 loop spans 13 amino acids. DNA for the CDR3: TGTGCCAGCAGCTTAGCCAGGGCCGCGGAGCAGTACTTC. Amino acid sequence: CASSLARAAEQYF. The full variable domain, in which reference TRBV7-8 and TRBJ2-7 provide the parts outside the CDR3, is GAGVSQSPRYKVAKRGQDVALRCDPISGHVSLFWYQQALGQGPEFLTYFQNEAQLDKSGLPSDRFFAERPEGSVSTLKIQRTQQEDSAVYLCASSLARAAEQYFGPGTRLTVT.

This chain links TRBV27 with TRBJ1-4; D may be TRBD1 (5 bases). CDR1 MNHEY and CDR2 SMNVEV come from the germline V gene (reference sequence). Trimming took off 5 bases at V and 7 bases at J, with 14 bases between the two ends. The CDR3 runs 14 residues. The CDR3 DNA sequence: TGTGCCAGCAGTGCGGCGGGGGGAGGTGAAAAACTGTTTTTT. As protein: CASSAAGGGEKLFF.